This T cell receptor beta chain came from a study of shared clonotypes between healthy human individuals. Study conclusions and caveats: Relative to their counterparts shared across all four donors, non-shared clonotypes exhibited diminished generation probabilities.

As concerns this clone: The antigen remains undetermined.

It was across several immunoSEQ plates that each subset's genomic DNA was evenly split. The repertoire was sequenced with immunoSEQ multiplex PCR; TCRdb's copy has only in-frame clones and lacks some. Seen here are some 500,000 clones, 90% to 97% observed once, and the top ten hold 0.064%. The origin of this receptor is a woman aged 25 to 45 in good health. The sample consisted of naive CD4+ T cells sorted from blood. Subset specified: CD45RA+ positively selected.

The CDR3 DNA reads TGTGCCAGCAGCCTTACCGGGACTAGTATGGGCATTCAGTACTTC. It yields the protein CASSLTGTSMGIQYF. V usage is TRBV11-2 and J usage is TRBJ2-4; 8 nucleotides match TRBD2. Germline V gene sequence: CDR1 SGHAT, CDR2 FQNNGV. Unmatched junction bases numbered 12, after V lost 5 bases and J lost 9 bases. The CDR3 spans 15 residues.